This T cell receptor beta chain was captured by sequencing in a study of vaccination and CD4 T cells after COVID-19. A remark on this clonotype: Antigen specificity is unknown.

This CDR3 comprises 13 residues. Germline V lookup: CDR1 SGHVS, CDR2 FNYEAQ. The V end lost 8 bases, the J end lost 7 bases, and 17 bases lay between the germline ends. Noted treatment: approximately nine-day PBMC culture with coronavirus spike peptide pools or control peptides (ViraFEST assay). Sequencing of cultured CD4+ T cell DNA used the Oncomine TCR Beta short-read assay. TCRdb redid the calling of the PCR reads with MiXCR, one entry per CDR3 protein. Among roughly 17,000 distinct CDR3 sequences listed, roughly four fifths were seen once. The chain links TRBV7-6 to TRBJ1-1; D gene unclear. This TCR was recovered from a human donor who received a COVID-19 vaccine. The sample was CD4+ T cells from blood, cultured in vitro, taken after SARS-CoV-2 vaccination. The DNA for the CDR3 is TGTGCCAGCTCAAGGAACCGGGAGGTTGAAGCTTTCTTT. Its translation: CASSRNREVEAFF. The full variable domain, its missing parts supplied by reference TRBV7-6 and TRBJ1-1, is GAGVSQSPRYKVTKRGQDVALRCDPISGHVSLYWYRQALGQGPEFLTYFNYEAQQDKSGLPNDRFSAERPEGSISTLTIQRTEQRDSAMYRCASSRNREVEAFFGQGTRLTVV.